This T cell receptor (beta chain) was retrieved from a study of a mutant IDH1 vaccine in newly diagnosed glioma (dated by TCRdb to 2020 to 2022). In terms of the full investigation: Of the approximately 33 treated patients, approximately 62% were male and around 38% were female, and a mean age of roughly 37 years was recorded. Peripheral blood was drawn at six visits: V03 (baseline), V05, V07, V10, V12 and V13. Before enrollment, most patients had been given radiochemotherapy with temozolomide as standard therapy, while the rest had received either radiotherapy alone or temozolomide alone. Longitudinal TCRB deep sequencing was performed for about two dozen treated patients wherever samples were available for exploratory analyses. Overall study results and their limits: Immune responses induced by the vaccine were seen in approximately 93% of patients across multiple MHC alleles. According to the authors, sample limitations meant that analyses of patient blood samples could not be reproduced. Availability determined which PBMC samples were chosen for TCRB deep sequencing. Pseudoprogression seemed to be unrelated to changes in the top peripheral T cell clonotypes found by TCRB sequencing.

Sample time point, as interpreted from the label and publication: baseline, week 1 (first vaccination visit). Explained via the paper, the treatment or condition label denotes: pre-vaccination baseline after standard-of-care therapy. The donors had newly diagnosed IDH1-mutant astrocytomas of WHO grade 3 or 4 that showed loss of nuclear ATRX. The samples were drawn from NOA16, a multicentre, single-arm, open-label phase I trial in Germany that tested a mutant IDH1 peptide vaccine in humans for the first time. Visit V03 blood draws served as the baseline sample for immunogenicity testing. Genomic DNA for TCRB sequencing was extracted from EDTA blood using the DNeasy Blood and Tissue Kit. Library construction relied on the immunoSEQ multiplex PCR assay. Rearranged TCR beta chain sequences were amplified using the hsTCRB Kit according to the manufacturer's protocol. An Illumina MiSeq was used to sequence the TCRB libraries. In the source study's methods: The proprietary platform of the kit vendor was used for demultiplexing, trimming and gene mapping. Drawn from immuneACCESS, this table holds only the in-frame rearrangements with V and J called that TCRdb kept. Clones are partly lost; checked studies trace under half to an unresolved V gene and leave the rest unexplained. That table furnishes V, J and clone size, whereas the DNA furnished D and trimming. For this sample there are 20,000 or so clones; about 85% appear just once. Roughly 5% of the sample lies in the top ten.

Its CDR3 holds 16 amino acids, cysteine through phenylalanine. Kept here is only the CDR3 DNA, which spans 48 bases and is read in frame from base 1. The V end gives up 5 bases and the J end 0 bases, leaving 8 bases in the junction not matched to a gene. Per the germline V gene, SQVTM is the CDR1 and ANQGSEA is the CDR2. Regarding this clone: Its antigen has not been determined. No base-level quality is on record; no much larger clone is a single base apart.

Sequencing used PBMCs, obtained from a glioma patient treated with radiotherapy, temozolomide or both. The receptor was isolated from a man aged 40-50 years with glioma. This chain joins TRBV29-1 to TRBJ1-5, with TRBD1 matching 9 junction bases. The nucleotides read TGCAGCGTTCCAGGGGGGACAGGGAATAGCAATCAGCCCCAGCATTTT. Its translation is CSVPGGTGNSNQPQHF.